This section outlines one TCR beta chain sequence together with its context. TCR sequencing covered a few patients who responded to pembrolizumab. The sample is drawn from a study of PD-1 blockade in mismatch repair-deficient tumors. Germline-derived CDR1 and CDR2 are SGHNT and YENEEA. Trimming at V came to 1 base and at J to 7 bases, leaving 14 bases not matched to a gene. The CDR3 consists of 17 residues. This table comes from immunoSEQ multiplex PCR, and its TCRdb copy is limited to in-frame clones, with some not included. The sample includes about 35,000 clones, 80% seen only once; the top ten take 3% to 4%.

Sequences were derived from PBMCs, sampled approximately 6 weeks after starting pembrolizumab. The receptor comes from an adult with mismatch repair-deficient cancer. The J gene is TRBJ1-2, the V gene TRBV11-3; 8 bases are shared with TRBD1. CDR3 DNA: TGTGCCAGCAGCTTAGTGGTGCCGAAGACAGGGGTGGGTGGCTACACCTTC. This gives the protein CASSLVVPKTGVGGYTF.